This entry lists 28 T cell receptor beta chains sequenced from one sample in a study of cytomegalovirus exposure and HLA in healthy donors. This PCR relied on a set of 60 Vbeta primers and 13 Jbeta primers. Data came from immunoSEQ multiplex PCR; TCRdb stores just in-frame clones and leaves some out. In the table there are approximately 150,000 clones, about 70% of which are singletons. Specimen: PBMCs. The receptors were sampled from a male donor in good health and CMV-seronegative.

The chain is built from TRBV2 and TRBJ2-2; 9 bases map to TRBD1. Trimming cost V 6 bases and J 6 bases; bases outside gene matches: 11. The CDR3 sequence is 16 residues long. In germline, CDR1 is SNHLY, CDR2 FYNNEI. This CDR3 is CASSRGWTGEAGELFF. The CDR3 DNA follows: TGTGCCAGCAGCAGGGGGTGGACAGGGGAGGCCGGGGAGCTGTTTTTT.

The V and J genes are TRBV27 and TRBJ2-4; a weak D match, TRBD1 (5 bases). The V gene lost 6 bases and the J gene lost 1 base, with 16 bases spanning the gap. This CDR3 comprises 16 residues. CDR1 is MNHEY and CDR2 is SMNVEV in the germline V gene (reference sequence). The CDR3 loop reads CASSLAGQRAKNIQYF. Written as DNA, the CDR3 is TGTGCCAGCAGCCTTGCAGGGCAACGGGCCAAAAACATTCAGTACTTC.

This clone was observed a handful of times. The chain recombines TRBV7-2 with TRBJ2-7; TRBD2 matches at 10 bases. Germline V gene sequence: CDR1 SGHTA, CDR2 FQGNSA. J gave up 3 bases and V 4 bases, and 9 bases lay outside the gene matches. This CDR3 region has 16 residues. The CDR3: CASSSPVAGGNYEQYF. CDR3 bases: TGTGCCAGCAGCTCGCCAGTAGCGGGAGGTAACTACGAGCAGTACTTC.

This clone was counted once. The chain uses TRBV30 and TRBJ2-5, with 8 nucleotides matching TRBD1. With 2 bases clipped from V and 6 bases from J, the junction kept 17 bases outside the gene matches. Germline CDR1 GTSNPN, CDR2 SVGIG (reference sequence). CDR3 length: 17 residues. This chain's CDR3 is CAWSLGQGTRPGKTQYF. CDR3 coding DNA: TGTGCCTGGAGTCTCGGACAGGGAACCCGCCCGGGGAAGACCCAGTACTTC.

The chain couples TRBV11-2 to TRBJ2-7, with a weak D call TRBD1 (5 bases). The germline V and J ends were trimmed by 5 bases and 4 bases, with 9 bases remaining between them. Germline V gene lookup returns CDR1 SGHAT and CDR2 FQNNGV. The CDR3 has 12 residues. CDR3 sequence (DNA): TGTGCCAGCAGCCAGACAGCGTACGAGCAGTACTTC. Translation: CASSQTAYEQYF.

The rearrangement uses TRBV5-1 and TRBJ1-2; D is ambiguous. The germline V and J ends were trimmed by 4 bases and 4 bases, with 14 bases remaining between them. This CDR3 is built from 14 residues. Germline V gives CDR1 SGHRS, CDR2 YFSETQ. The CDR3 nucleotides are TGCGCCAGCAGCGCGGAGGGAGGAGGCTATGGCTACACCTTC. Translated, it gives CASSAEGGGYGYTF.

This chain links TRBV25-1 with TRBJ2-1, with TRBD2 matching 8 bases. V dropped 2 bases and J dropped 4; count of bases not matched to a gene: 4. This CDR3 region has 15 residues. CDR1 is MGHDK, CDR2 SYGVNS, per germline. CDR3 sequence: CASSETGGLYNEQFF. As DNA, the CDR3 is TGTGCCAGCAGTGAAACGGGGGGGCTTTACAATGAGCAGTTCTTC.

This clone was found once. This rearrangement joins TRBV5-1 to TRBJ2-1; D might be TRBD2 (6 bases). Trimming took 4 bases from V and 8 from J, leaving 16 bases between them. The CDR3 sequence is 14 residues long. Germline lookup yields CDR1 SGHRS and CDR2 YFSETQ. CDR3 bases: TGCGCCAGCAGCCCATGGGCGGGGCAGGATGAGCAGTTCTTC. Protein sequence: CASSPWAGQDEQFF.

V usage is TRBV28 and J usage is TRBJ2-6; TRBD2 might be the D (6 bases). V was trimmed by 7 bases and J by 0 bases, leaving 13 bases between them. Per the germline V gene, CDR1 is MDHEN and CDR2 is SYDVKM. This CDR3 is built from 16 residues. The CDR3 protein is CASTPGGYSGANVLTF. The CDR3 nucleotides are TGTGCCAGCACCCCCGGGGGATACTCTGGGGCCAACGTCCTGACTTTC.

The chain employs TRBV7-9 and TRBJ2-5, with 10 nucleotides matching TRBD1. The CDR3 is made up of 17 amino acids. V shed 5 bases, J shed 1 base, and the junction held 10 bases outside the gene matches. Germline CDR1 is SEHNR and CDR2 is FQNEAQ (reference sequence). The CDR3 region has the DNA TGTGCCAGCAGCCCCTTAATGGGGGACAGGGGCCAAGAGACCCAGTACTTC. Translating it yields CASSPLMGDRGQETQYF.

This chain's CDR3 is CASSLAASGYEQYF. The CDR3 coding sequence is TGTGCCAGCAGCTTAGCTGCTAGCGGCTACGAGCAGTACTTC. The chain uses TRBV7-9 and TRBJ2-7; 7 bases are shared with TRBD2. Losses at the gene ends were 0 bases for V and 3 bases for J; bases not matched to a gene: 2. CDR3 length equals 14 residues. The germline V gene encodes CDR1 SEHNR and CDR2 FQNEAQ (reference sequence). The full variable domain, in which reference TRBV7-9 and TRBJ2-7 provide the parts outside the CDR3, is DTGVSQNPRHKITKRGQNVTFRCDPISEHNRLYWYRQTLGQGPEFLTYFQNEAQLEKSRLLSDRFSAERPKGSFSTLEIQRTEQGDSAMYLCASSLAASGYEQYFGPGTRLTVT.

The table lists this clone with a few counts. The V and J genes are TRBV4-1 and TRBJ2-1; 9 bases align to TRBD1. There are 17 residues in the CDR3. Germline CDR1 is MGHRA and CDR2 is YSYEKL. V lost 0 bases and J lost 4; bases outside the gene matches: 7. The DNA for the CDR3 is TGCGCCAGCAGCCAAGACCCACAGGGGGCGCAATACAATGAGCAGTTCTTC. It yields the protein CASSQDPQGAQYNEQFF.

The genes are TRBV5-1 and TRBJ1-1; 9 nucleotides line up with TRBD1. Germline V lookup: CDR1 SGHRS, CDR2 YFSETQ. Germline trimming cut 6 bases from V and 0 bases from J; bases unmatched to any gene: 12. The CDR3 has 17 amino acids. The CDR3 DNA reads as TGCGCCAGCACCACGGGACAGGGAAGGATTATGAACACTGAAGCTTTCTTT. Translating gives CASTTGQGRIMNTEAFF.

The chain couples TRBV19 to TRBJ1-2; TRBD1 aligns across 8 bases. V shed 5 bases, J shed 1 base, and the junction held 6 bases outside the gene matches. The CDR3 is made up of 15 amino acids. Germline CDR1 reads LNHDA; CDR2 reads SQIVND (reference sequence). The CDR3 region has the DNA TGTGCCAGTAGTCTGTTCGGGACAGGTAACTATGGCTACACCTTC. As protein: CASSLFGTGNYGYTF.

The gene calls are TRBV4-1 and TRBJ2-2, with 11 bases lining up with TRBD1. V was clipped by 3 bases and J by 8 bases; unmatched bases: 14. The CDR3 consists of 18 residues. Germline V CDR1 and CDR2: MGHRA, YSYEKL. The CDR3 DNA reads as TGCGCCAGCAGCCAGGGCCGCCTTCGGGACAGGGGGACTGGGGAGCTGTTTTTT. Its protein is CASSQGRLRDRGTGELFF.

V is TRBV7-9 and J is TRBJ2-1, with TRBD1 matching 8 bases. The CDR3 has 15 amino acids. The J segment lost 5 bases and the V segment lost 5 bases, leaving 8 bases of the junction unmatched. The V gene's germline CDR1 is SEHNR and CDR2 FQNEAQ (reference sequence). The CDR3 DNA reads as TGTGCCAGCAGCGGCCGGACAGGGATGGACAATGAGCAGTTCTTC. It yields the protein CASSGRTGMDNEQFF.

The V and J genes are TRBV30 and TRBJ2-1; 7 nucleotides match TRBD2. The germline CDR1 and CDR2 sequences are GTSNPN and SVGIG (reference sequence). CDR3 length equals 13 residues. The J segment lost 9 bases and the V segment lost 2 bases, leaving 7 bases of the junction unmatched. Here the CDR3 reads CAWSQETSTEQFF. The DNA of the CDR3 is TGTGCCTGGAGTCAGGAGACTAGCACTGAGCAGTTCTTC.

This chain uses TRBV7-9 with TRBJ2-1; a weak D match, TRBD2 (7 bases). The CDR3 is 15 residues long. The germline gives CDR1 SEHNR, CDR2 FQNEAQ (reference sequence). V shed 2 bases and J shed 6 bases, with 14 bases lying between them. CDR3 bases: TGTGCCAGCAGCTTATTTGGGGGGGCGAGCAATGAGCAGTTCTTC. Its protein product is CASSLFGGASNEQFF.

V gene TRBV5-1 combines with J gene TRBJ2-4, with 11 nucleotides matching TRBD2. The CDR3 runs to 16 residues. The trim removed 4 bases at V and 5 bases at J, leaving 8 bases unmatched. Germline CDR1 is SGHRS and CDR2 is YFSETQ. The CDR3 is CASSTDYSGRENIQYF. CDR3 DNA: TGCGCCAGCAGCACCGACTATAGCGGGAGGGAAAACATTCAGTACTTC.

The J gene is TRBJ1-1, the V gene TRBV5-4; a possible D gene is TRBD1 (5 bases). V shed 1 base and J shed 6 bases, with 16 bases lying between them. The CDR3 totals 15 residues. Germline V gives CDR1 SGHNT, CDR2 YYREEE (reference sequence). The CDR3, as DNA: TGTGCCAGCAGCTTGTACGGGGGGGACGGGGCTGAAGCTTTCTTT. Its translation: CASSLYGGDGAEAFF.

The chain has TRBV7-9 and TRBJ2-5; D is unresolved. Germline CDR1 is SEHNR and CDR2 is FQNEAQ (reference sequence). Trimming stripped 3 bases from V and 9 bases from J, with 17 bases between. This CDR3 is built from 14 residues. The DNA of the CDR3 is TGTGCCAGCAGCTTTGCGAACCCAGAGGCGGCCCAGTACTTC. This sequence encodes CASSFANPEAAQYF.

CDR3 bases: TGTGCCAGCAGCTTAGCGGCGGTTAGCGGGAGCGAGACCCAGTACTTC. Translated, it gives CASSLAAVSGSETQYF. This rearrangement joins TRBV7-2 to TRBJ2-5, with 9 bases fitting TRBD2. The CDR3 totals 16 residues. J lost 5 bases, V lost 0 bases, and 7 bases had no gene match. Germline V lookup: CDR1 SGHTA, CDR2 FQGNSA.

This clone was found a few times. This rearrangement joins TRBV2 to TRBJ1-1; a weak D match, TRBD1 (6 bases). This CDR3 region has 13 residues. The V end lost 6 bases, the J end lost 1 base, and 9 bases lay between the germline ends. Germline V gene data show CDR1 as SNHLY and CDR2 as FYNNEI. CDR3 residues: CASRSTGNTEAFF. For the CDR3, the DNA is TGTGCCAGCAGATCGACAGGGAACACTGAAGCTTTCTTT.

This chain links TRBV19 with TRBJ1-1, with unresolved D. CDR1 and CDR2 from the germline V gene are LNHDA and SQIVND (reference sequence). CDR3 size: 15 residues. Trimming took off 8 bases at V and 2 bases at J, with 18 bases between the two ends. The DNA for the CDR3 is TGTGCCAGTGCAAGGGAGACAACAGCTAACACTGAAGCTTTCTTT. Translation: CASARETTANTEAFF.

The V gene is TRBV7-2, the J gene TRBJ1-4, with D perhaps matching TRBD1 (6 bases). V dropped 5 bases and J dropped 8 bases, with 12 bases sitting between them. The CDR3 has 13 residues. Germline loops: CDR1 SGHTA, CDR2 FQGNSA. The CDR3 spells CASSGQMREKLFF. Here the CDR3 DNA reads TGTGCCAGCAGCGGACAGATGAGGGAAAAACTGTTTTTT.

The genes are TRBV7-2 and TRBJ1-5; possibly TRBD1 for D (6 bases). V gave up 2 bases and J gave up 4 bases, with 9 bases separating them. The CDR3 runs to 14 residues. Germline loops: CDR1 SGHTA, CDR2 FQGNSA. The CDR3 DNA is TGTGCCAGCAGCTTATACAGGGATAATCAGCCCCAGCATTTT. This translates into CASSLYRDNQPQHF. Filled out from reference TRBV7-2 and TRBJ1-5, the complete variable domain reads GAGVSQSPSNKVTEKGKDVELRCDPISGHTALYWYRQSLGQGLEFLIYFQGNSAPDKSGLPSDRFSAERTGGSVSTLTIQRTQQEDSAVYLCASSLYRDNQPQHFGDGTRLSIL.

The chain uses TRBV28 and TRBJ2-1; 10 nucleotides agree with TRBD1. Germline lookup yields CDR1 MDHEN and CDR2 SYDVKM. V lost 7 bases to trimming and J lost 7 bases; unmatched junction nucleotides: 7. The CDR3 spans 14 residues. The CDR3: CASTPGTGANEQFF. The CDR3 DNA sequence: TGTGCCAGCACCCCCGGGACAGGGGCTAATGAGCAGTTCTTC.

This sequence joins TRBV11-2 and TRBJ1-2, with D possibly being TRBD1 (5 bases). CDR1 and CDR2 from the germline V gene are SGHAT and FQNNGV. V lost 4 bases and J 5 bases, leaving 17 bases between the germline ends. The CDR3 runs to 15 residues. This CDR3 is CASSSLLGGIYGYTF. CDR3 nucleotides: TGTGCCAGCAGCTCACTCCTGGGGGGTATTTATGGCTACACCTTC. Full variable domain (missing parts from reference TRBV11-2 and TRBJ1-2): EAGVAQSPRYKIIEKRQSVAFWCNPISGHATLYWYQQILGQGPKLLIQFQNNGVVDDSQLPKDRFSAERLKGVDSTLKIQPAKLEDSAVYLCASSSLLGGIYGYTFGSGTRLTVV.